The 28 T cell receptor beta chains below were found in one sample sequenced in a study of chronic HIV infection and antiretroviral therapy. Using its own MiXCR run on the 5' RACE reads, TCRdb lists one record per CDR3 protein. The sample includes more than 25,000 distinct CDR3 sequences, 7% to 10% seen only once; the top ten take about 2.4%. Source material: peripheral blood. All receptors derive from an adult who had HIV and had not received antiretroviral therapy, or was an uninfected healthy control (not recorded which).

This clonotype was recorded many times. The rearrangement uses TRBV10-3 and TRBJ2-5, with D perhaps TRBD2 (7 bases). This CDR3 contains 16 residues. The V and J ends lost 2 bases and 5 bases respectively, with 18 bases between them. Germline assignment: CDR1 ENHRY and CDR2 SYGVKD. CDR3 protein: CAISERRGGRAETQYF. Written as DNA, the CDR3 is TGTGCCATCAGTGAGCGGAGAGGGGGGAGGGCTGAGACCCAGTACTTC.

This clonotype has ten or more counts. V is TRBV29-1 and J is TRBJ2-2; tentative D call: TRBD1 (5 bases). In germline, CDR1 is SQVTM, CDR2 ANQGSEA. V lost 5 bases to trimming and J lost 0 bases, with 22 bases between them. This CDR3 has 18 residues. In DNA, the CDR3 is TGCAGCGTTTCGGGCCCCGCGAGCAGGGTAGCGAACACCGGGGAGCTGTTTTTT. Translation gives CSVSGPASRVANTGELFF.

The table lists this clonotype with many counts. The gene calls are TRBV4-3 and TRBJ1-1; the D gene is possibly TRBD1 (5 bases). CDR1 is LGHNA, CDR2 YSLEER, per germline. The CDR3 consists of 15 residues. V shed 1 base and J shed 0 bases, with 9 bases lying between them. CDR3 in amino acids: CASSQGRGLNTEAFF. For the CDR3, the DNA is TGCGCCAGCAGCCAAGGACGGGGCCTGAACACTGAAGCTTTCTTT.

This clonotype was seen more than once but under ten times. The rearrangement uses TRBV11-2 and TRBJ2-7, with D possibly matching TRBD2 (5 bases). This CDR3 comprises 14 residues. Germline V gene lookup returns CDR1 SGHAT and CDR2 FQNNGV. Trimming shortened V by 5 bases and J by 6 bases, and 17 bases separated the two germline ends. The CDR3 loop is CASSRRVEGSEQYF. The CDR3 nucleotides are TGTGCCAGCAGCCGGCGGGTTGAAGGATCCGAGCAGTACTTC.

By share, this clonotype ranks as medium-sized. This chain joins TRBV5-1 and TRBJ2-7; D is unresolved. CDR3 length equals 12 residues. Trimming removed 3 bases at V and 0 bases at J, with 4 bases between. CDR1 is SGHRS, CDR2 YFSETQ, per germline. Here the CDR3 reads CASSYSSYEQYF. CDR3 DNA: TGCGCCAGCAGCTACAGCTCCTACGAGCAGTACTTC. Complete variable domain (other parts from reference TRBV5-1 and TRBJ2-7): KAGVTQTPRYLIKTRGQQVTLSCSPISGHRSVSWYQQTPGQGLQFLFEYFSETQRNKGNFPGRFSGRQFSNSRSEMNVSTLELGDSALYLCASSYSSYEQYFGPGTRLTVT.

This clonotype came up once. This may be a read error: a much more frequent sequence differs by one nucleotide. V and J are TRBV18 and TRBJ2-7; D not resolved. V lost 0 bases and J 2 bases, leaving 8 bases between the germline ends. Germline loops: CDR1 KGHSH, CDR2 LQKENI. The CDR3 totals 14 residues. The CDR3 DNA sequence: TGTGCCAGCTCACCACCTCCAGCCGCCTACGAGCAGTACTTC. It yields the protein CASSPPPAAYEQYF.

At least ten counts were recorded for this clonotype. The chain is built from TRBV29-1 and TRBJ2-7, with unresolved D. The CDR3 covers 12 residues. V was shortened by 4 bases and J by 0 bases, with 7 bases between the two germline ends. Germline-derived CDR1 and CDR2 are SQVTM and ANQGSEA. As DNA, the CDR3 is TGCAGCGTTGCTGCGGACTCCTACGAGCAGTACTTC. Its translation: CSVAADSYEQYF.

This clonotype was recorded at least ten times. The chain couples TRBV13 to TRBJ2-5; tentative D call: TRBD1 (6 bases). Trimming pared 5 bases from V and 5 bases from J, leaving 15 bases between. The germline V gene has CDR1 PRHDT and CDR2 FYEKMQ (reference sequence). The CDR3 covers 14 residues. The CDR3 sequence: CASSPTGLRETQYF. Written as DNA, the CDR3 is TGTGCCAGCAGCCCAACAGGGTTGAGGGAGACCCAGTACTTC.

There are a few counts of this clonotype. The V gene is TRBV20-1, the J gene TRBJ2-6, with 7 bases lining up with TRBD2. V was clipped by 0 bases and J by 2 bases; unmatched bases: 7. The germline CDR1 and CDR2 sequences are DFQATT and SNEGSKA (reference sequence). The CDR3 length is 17 residues. The CDR3 coding sequence is TGCAGTGCTAGAGATACCGGGGGGAGAGCTGGGGCCAACGTCCTGACTTTC. This gives the protein CSARDTGGRAGANVLTF.

This clonotype came up a few times. The chain employs TRBV5-1 and TRBJ1-1; D gene ambiguous. Per the germline V gene, CDR1 is SGHRS and CDR2 is YFSETQ. The ends were cut back, 1 base at V and 1 base at J, with 2 bases in the middle. This CDR3 has 12 residues. The CDR3 spells CASSLKNTEAFF. The CDR3 DNA is TGCGCCAGCAGCTTGAAGAACACTGAAGCTTTCTTT.

The chain joins TRBV21-1 to TRBJ2-3; the table's D gene call, TRBD1, was not cross checked with the DNA. TRBV21-1 is annotated as a pseudogene. The CDR3 spans 17 residues. CDR3 DNA sequence: TGTGCCAGCAGCAAAGCCGTACGGCGGACAAGCACAGATACGCAGTATTTT. It yields the protein CASSKAVRRTSTDTQYF.

The V gene is TRBV29-1, the J gene TRBJ2-1; unclear D gene. Trimming took 5 bases from V and 7 from J, leaving 15 bases between them. Germline CDR1 is SQVTM and CDR2 is ANQGSEA. The CDR3 covers 13 residues. CDR3 DNA sequence: TGCAGCGTTCTGCCTATCGACTCGAATGAGCAGTTCTTC. Translating it yields CSVLPIDSNEQFF.

This clonotype turned up a few times. The chain joins TRBV28 to TRBJ1-5; 7 positions match TRBD1. Trimming cost V 6 bases and J 6 bases; bases outside gene matches: 5. Looked up from germline, CDR1 is MDHEN and CDR2 is SYDVKM. This CDR3 region has 13 residues. This CDR3 is CASRDRDVQPQHF. The DNA of the CDR3 is TGTGCCAGCAGAGACAGGGACGTTCAGCCCCAGCATTTT.

This clonotype was observed many times. The V gene is TRBV5-1, the J gene TRBJ2-7; TRBD2 agrees at 7 bases. This CDR3 is 15 amino acids long. In germline, CDR1 is SGHRS, CDR2 YFSETQ. The ends lost 4 bases at V and 3 bases at J; junction bases unmatched: 10. The CDR3 reads CASSTAGGSNYEQYF. CDR3 nucleotides: TGCGCCAGCAGCACCGCCGGGGGGAGCAACTACGAGCAGTACTTC.

The rearrangement links TRBV5-1 to TRBJ1-1, with 7 nucleotides matching TRBD1. The CDR3 runs to 13 residues. The germline V gene encodes CDR1 SGHRS and CDR2 YFSETQ. The V gene end was trimmed by 7 bases and the J gene end by 5 bases; junction bases not matched to a gene: 8. This CDR3 reads CASGLGGWTEAFF. CDR3 coding DNA: TGCGCCAGCGGTTTAGGGGGCTGGACTGAAGCTTTCTTT.

This clonotype was picked up many times. An end of the junction differs from the germline gene, which may be a read error. The chain links TRBV13 to TRBJ2-7; 16 bases fit TRBD2. The CDR3 is 16 amino acids. Germline V lookup: CDR1 PRHDT, CDR2 FYEKMQ (reference sequence). The CDR3 protein is CASSLGTSGGANEQYF. DNA for the CDR3: TGTGCCAGCAGCCTAGGGACTAGCGGGGGGGCCAACGAGCAGTACTTC.

The sample holds a few counts of this clonotype. The V gene is TRBV7-8, the J gene TRBJ2-1, with unresolved D. There are 11 residues in the CDR3. V lost 3 bases and J 8 bases, leaving 5 bases between the germline ends. CDR1 is SGHVS and CDR2 is FQNEAQ in the germline V gene. The CDR3 coding sequence is TGTGCCAGCAGCTTCCGGGATGAGCAGTTCTTC. Protein product: CASSFRDEQFF.

This clonotype was observed at least ten times. The chain combines TRBV27 with TRBJ2-7, with 9 bases that match TRBD2. CDR3 length: 15 amino acids. The trim removed 5 bases at V and 2 bases at J, leaving 7 bases unmatched. The germline gives CDR1 MNHEY, CDR2 SMNVEV (reference sequence). The CDR3 region has the DNA TGTGCCAGCAGTGCCGAACTAGCGGGTACCTACGAGCAGTACTTC. Translation gives CASSAELAGTYEQYF.

For this clonotype: Germline is not matched at one junction end, which may reflect a read error. The chain uses TRBV3-1 and TRBJ2-5; perhaps TRBD2 as D (5 bases). Germline V gives CDR1 LGHDT, CDR2 YNNKEL (reference sequence). The CDR3 is 16 amino acids. The CDR3 bases are TGTGCCAGCAGCCAAGCGAGGGTACCCCACCAGGAGACCCAGTACTTC. It is translated as CASSQARVPHQETQYF.

A few counts support this clonotype. The chain combines TRBV29-1 with TRBJ2-3; TRBD1 agrees at 7 bases. The V segment lost 6 bases and the J segment 2 bases; nucleotides outside the gene matches: 5. Per germline, CDR1 SQVTM and CDR2 ANQGSEA. This CDR3 region has 13 residues. CDR3 sequence reads: CSVQGVVTDTQYF. The CDR3 DNA is TGCAGCGTCCAGGGGGTGGTCACAGATACGCAGTATTTT.

This clonotype was seen more than once but under ten times. The chain uses TRBV7-6 and TRBJ2-1, with unresolved D. Trimming cost V 0 bases and J 8 bases, with 11 bases left between them. Germline CDR1 reads SGHVS; CDR2 reads FNYEAQ. This CDR3 contains 14 residues. CDR3 loop: CASSLADLAYEQFF. As DNA, the CDR3 is TGTGCCAGCAGCTTAGCGGATCTCGCTTATGAGCAGTTCTTC.

There are many counts of this clonotype. The rearrangement links TRBV29-1 to TRBJ2-3, with D tentatively TRBD2 (5 bases). The CDR3 sequence is 14 residues long. Deletions cut 2 bases from V and 1 base from J, with 10 bases between. CDR1 and CDR2 (germline): SQVTM, ANQGSEA. CDR3 residues: CSVERGTGTDTQYF. CDR3 sequence (DNA): TGCAGCGTTGAACGGGGTACTGGCACAGATACGCAGTATTTT.

The sample holds many counts of this clonotype. Germline is not matched at one junction end, which may reflect a read error. This sequence joins TRBV20-1 and TRBJ2-1; 9 bases are shared with TRBD2. The CDR3 extends over 15 amino acids. Germline CDR1 is DFQATT and CDR2 is SNEGSKA (reference sequence). The CDR3 DNA is TGCAGTGCTAGAGGCCCAAGCGGGGGGTACATTGAGCAGTTCTTC. Amino acid sequence: CSARGPSGGYIEQFF.

The gene calls are TRBV20-1 and TRBJ2-1; 9 positions match TRBD2. V lost 0 bases, J lost 5 bases, and 5 bases stayed unmatched. Germline CDR1 reads DFQATT; CDR2 reads SNEGSKA (reference sequence). The CDR3 consists of 15 residues. The CDR3 loop is CSARDGGRADNEQFF. The CDR3 DNA sequence: TGCAGTGCTAGAGATGGCGGGAGGGCTGACAATGAGCAGTTCTTC.

Many counts were recorded for this clonotype. The chain couples TRBV21-1 to TRBJ1-1; the D call in the table, TRBD1, was not verified against the DNA. TRBV21-1 is designated a pseudogene. The CDR3 is 17 residues long. The CDR3 DNA reads as TGTGCCAGCAGCAAAGCCCCTCTCGACAGAGTGAACACTGAAGCTTTCTTT. It translates to CASSKAPLDRVNTEAFF.

This clonotype was observed a few times. The J gene is TRBJ2-5, the V gene TRBV18; D is unclear. Deletions cut 0 bases from V and 1 base from J, with 6 bases between. CDR3 length: 14 amino acids. Germline CDR1 KGHSH, CDR2 LQKENI. CDR3 protein: CASSPPSTQETQYF. The CDR3 DNA is TGTGCCAGCTCACCACCCTCTACCCAAGAGACCCAGTACTTC.

In regard to this clonotype: A much larger clone sits a single nucleotide away, making a read error possible. V and J are TRBV7-2 and TRBJ2-1; 10 bases are a match to TRBD1. The CDR3 is 15 amino acids. The ends lost 6 bases at V and 6 bases at J; junction bases unmatched: 8. Germline CDR1 and CDR2: SGHTA and FQGNSA. DNA for the CDR3: TGTGCCAGCAGATATCCGGGACAGGGGACCAATGAGCAGTTCTTC. This encodes CASRYPGQGTNEQFF.

This clonotype was seen many times. The V call is TRBV29-1, the J call TRBJ2-3; possible D gene TRBD2, 6 bases. In germline, CDR1 is SQVTM, CDR2 ANQGSEA. The CDR3 runs to 14 residues. V lost 7 bases and J lost 2, with 16 bases in between. The CDR3 DNA sequence: TGCAGCGCCGGAGGGGCAGAGTACACAGATACGCAGTATTTT. Residues: CSAGGAEYTDTQYF.